The text below deals with one TCR beta chain. This specimen belongs to a study of T cell responses to AZD1222 COVID-19 vaccine. Sequencing used immunoSEQ multiplex PCR; TCRdb keeps in-frame clones, though not all of them. Found here are 80,000 to 90,000 clones, around 91% of them singletons; the top ten hold around 5.5%. This TCR derives from an adult in good health. The sample here was peripheral blood, taken on day 0 of MenACWY control vaccination.

The CDR3 sequence: CASTNRDYEQYF. As DNA, the CDR3 is TGTGCCAGTACCAACAGGGATTACGAGCAGTACTTC. The chain links TRBV19 to TRBJ2-7; TRBD1 might be the D (6 bases). The CDR3 is 12 residues long. The germline V and J ends were trimmed by 7 bases and 4 bases, with 11 bases remaining between them. Germline assignment: CDR1 LNHDA and CDR2 SQIVND (reference sequence).